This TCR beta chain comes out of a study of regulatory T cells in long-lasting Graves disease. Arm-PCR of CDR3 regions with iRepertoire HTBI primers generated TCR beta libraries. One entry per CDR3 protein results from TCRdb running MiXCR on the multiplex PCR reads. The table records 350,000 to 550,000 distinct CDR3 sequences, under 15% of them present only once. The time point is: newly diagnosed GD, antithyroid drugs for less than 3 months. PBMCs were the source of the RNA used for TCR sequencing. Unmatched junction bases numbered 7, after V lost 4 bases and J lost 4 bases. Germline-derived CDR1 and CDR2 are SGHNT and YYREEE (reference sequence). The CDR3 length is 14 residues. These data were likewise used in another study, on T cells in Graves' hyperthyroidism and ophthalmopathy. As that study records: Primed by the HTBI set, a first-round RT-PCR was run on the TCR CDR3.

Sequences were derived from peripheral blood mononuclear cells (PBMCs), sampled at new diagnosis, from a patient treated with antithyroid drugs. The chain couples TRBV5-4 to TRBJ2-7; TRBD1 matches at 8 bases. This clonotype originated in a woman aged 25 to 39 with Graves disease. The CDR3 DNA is TGTGCCAGCAGCGAAGGACAGGGCAGGTACGAGCAGTACTTC. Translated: CASSEGQGRYEQYF.